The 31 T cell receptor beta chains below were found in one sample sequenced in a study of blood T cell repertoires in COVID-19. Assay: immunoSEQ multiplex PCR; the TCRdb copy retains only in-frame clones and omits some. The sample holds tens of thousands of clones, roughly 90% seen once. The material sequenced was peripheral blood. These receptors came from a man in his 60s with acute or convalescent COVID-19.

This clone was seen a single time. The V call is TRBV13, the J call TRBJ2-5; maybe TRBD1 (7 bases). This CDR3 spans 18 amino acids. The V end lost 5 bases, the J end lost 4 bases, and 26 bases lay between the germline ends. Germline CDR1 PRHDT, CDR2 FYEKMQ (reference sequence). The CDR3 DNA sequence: TGTGCCAGCAGCCCTCCAAGCTTTCAGGGGGAGGTTGGAGAGACCCAGTACTTC. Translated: CASSPPSFQGEVGETQYF.

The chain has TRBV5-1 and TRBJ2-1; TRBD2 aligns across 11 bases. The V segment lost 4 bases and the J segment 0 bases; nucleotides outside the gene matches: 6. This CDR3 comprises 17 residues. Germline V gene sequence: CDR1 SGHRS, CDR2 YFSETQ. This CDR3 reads CASSLGTSGGSYNEQFF. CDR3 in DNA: TGCGCCAGCAGCCTTGGCACTAGCGGGGGCTCCTACAATGAGCAGTTCTTC.

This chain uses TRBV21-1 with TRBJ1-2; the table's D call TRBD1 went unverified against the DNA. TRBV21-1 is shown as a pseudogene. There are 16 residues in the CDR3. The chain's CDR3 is CASSKALWATNYGYTF. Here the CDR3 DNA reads TGTGCCAGCAGCAAAGCGCTTTGGGCAACTAACTATGGCTACACCTTC.

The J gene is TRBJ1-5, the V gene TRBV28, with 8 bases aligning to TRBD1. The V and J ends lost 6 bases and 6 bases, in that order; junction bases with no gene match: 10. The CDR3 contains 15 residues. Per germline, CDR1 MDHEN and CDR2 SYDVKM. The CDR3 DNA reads TGTGCCAGCAGCACAACAGGGGGACGGGGTCAGCCCCAGCATTTT. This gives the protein CASSTTGGRGQPQHF. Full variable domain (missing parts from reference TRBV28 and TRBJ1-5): DVKVTQSSRYLVKRTGEKVFLECVQDMDHENMFWYRQDPGLGLRLIYFSYDVKMKEKGDIPEGYSVSREKKERFSLILESASTNQTSMYLCASSTTGGRGQPQHFGDGTRLSIL.

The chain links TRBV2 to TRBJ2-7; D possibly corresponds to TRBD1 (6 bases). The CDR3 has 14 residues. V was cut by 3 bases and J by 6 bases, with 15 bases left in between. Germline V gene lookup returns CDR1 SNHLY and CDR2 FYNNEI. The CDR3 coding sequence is TGTGCCAGCAGTGAGCATCCCACCAGGGGCGAGCAGTACTTC. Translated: CASSEHPTRGEQYF.

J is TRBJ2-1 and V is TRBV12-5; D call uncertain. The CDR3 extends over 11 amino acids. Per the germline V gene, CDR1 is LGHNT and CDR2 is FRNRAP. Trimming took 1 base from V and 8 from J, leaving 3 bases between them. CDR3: CASGLAYEQFF. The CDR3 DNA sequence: TGTGCTAGTGGTTTGGCCTATGAGCAGTTCTTC.

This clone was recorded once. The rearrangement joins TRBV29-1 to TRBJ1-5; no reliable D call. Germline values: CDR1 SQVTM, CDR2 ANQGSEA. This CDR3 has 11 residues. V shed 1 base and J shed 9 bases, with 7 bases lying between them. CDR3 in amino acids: CSVEGERPQHF. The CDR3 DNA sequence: TGCAGCGTTGAAGGGGAGCGGCCCCAGCATTTT. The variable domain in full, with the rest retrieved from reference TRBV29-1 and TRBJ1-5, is SAVISQKPSRDICQRGTSLTIQCQVDSQVTMMFWYRQQPGQSLTLIATANQGSEATYESGFVIDKFPISRPNLTFSTLTVSNMSPEDSSIYLCSVEGERPQHFGDGTRLSIL.

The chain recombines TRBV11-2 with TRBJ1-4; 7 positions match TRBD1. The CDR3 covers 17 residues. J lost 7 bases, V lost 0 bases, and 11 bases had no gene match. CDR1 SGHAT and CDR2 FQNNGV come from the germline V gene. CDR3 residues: CASSLDFDRVSSEKLFF. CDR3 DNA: TGTGCCAGCAGCTTAGATTTCGACAGGGTGAGTAGTGAAAAACTGTTTTTT.

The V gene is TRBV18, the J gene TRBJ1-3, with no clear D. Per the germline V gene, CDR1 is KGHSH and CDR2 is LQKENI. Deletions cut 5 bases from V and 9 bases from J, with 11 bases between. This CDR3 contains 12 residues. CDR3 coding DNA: TGTGCCAGCTCAACGGTTGGAGGCACCATATATTTT. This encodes CASSTVGGTIYF. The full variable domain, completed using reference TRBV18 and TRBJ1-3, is NAGVMQNPRHLVRRRGQEARLRCSPMKGHSHVYWYRQLPEEGLKFMVYLQKENIIDESGMPKERFSAEFPKEGPSILRIQQVVRGDSAAYFCASSTVGGTIYFGEGSWLTVV.

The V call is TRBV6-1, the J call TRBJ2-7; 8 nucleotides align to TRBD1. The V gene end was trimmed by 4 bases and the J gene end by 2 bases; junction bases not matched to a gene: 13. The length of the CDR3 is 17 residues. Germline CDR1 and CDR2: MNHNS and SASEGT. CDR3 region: CASSASPTGTGAYEQYF. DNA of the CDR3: TGTGCCAGCAGTGCTTCACCGACCGGGACAGGAGCCTACGAGCAGTACTTC.

The chain's CDR3 is CASSLASGYEQFF. For the CDR3, the DNA is TGCGCCAGCAGCTTGGCTAGCGGGTATGAGCAGTTCTTC. The chain has TRBV5-1 and TRBJ2-1; 8 bases are a match to TRBD2. The junction had 1 base not matched to a gene; V was cut back by 0 bases and J by 8 bases. The CDR3 has 13 amino acids. Germline CDR1 and CDR2: SGHRS and YFSETQ.

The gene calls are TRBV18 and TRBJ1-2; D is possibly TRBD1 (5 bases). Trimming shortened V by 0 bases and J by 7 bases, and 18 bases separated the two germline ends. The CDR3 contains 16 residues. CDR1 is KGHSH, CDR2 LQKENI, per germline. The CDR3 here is CASSPPGPQRRLGYTF. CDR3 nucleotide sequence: TGTGCCAGCTCACCACCGGGGCCCCAGCGCAGACTTGGCTACACCTTC.

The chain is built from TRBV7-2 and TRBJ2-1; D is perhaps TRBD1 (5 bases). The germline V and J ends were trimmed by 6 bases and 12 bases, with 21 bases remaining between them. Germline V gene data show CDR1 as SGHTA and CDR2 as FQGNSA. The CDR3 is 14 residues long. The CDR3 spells CASRHDEARVRQFF. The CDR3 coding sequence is TGTGCCAGCAGACACGACGAAGCCAGGGTACGGCAGTTCTTC.

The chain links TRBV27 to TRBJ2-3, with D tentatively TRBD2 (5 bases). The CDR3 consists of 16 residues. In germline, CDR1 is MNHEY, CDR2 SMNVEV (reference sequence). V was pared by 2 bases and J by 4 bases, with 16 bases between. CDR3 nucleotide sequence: TGTGCCAGCAGTTTAACCCGGATCCTGAGGGCAGATACGCAGTATTTT. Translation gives CASSLTRILRADTQYF.

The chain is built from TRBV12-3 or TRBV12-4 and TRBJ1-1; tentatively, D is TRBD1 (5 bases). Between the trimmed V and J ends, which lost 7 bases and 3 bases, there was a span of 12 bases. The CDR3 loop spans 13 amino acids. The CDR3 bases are TGTGCCAGCAAACGAGCAGGGTACACTGAAGCTTTCTTT. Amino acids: CASKRAGYTEAFF.

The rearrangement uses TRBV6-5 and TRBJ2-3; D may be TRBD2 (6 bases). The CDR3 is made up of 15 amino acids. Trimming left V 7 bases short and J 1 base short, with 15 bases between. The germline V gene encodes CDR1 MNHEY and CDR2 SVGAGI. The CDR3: CASKLGLFGTDTQYF. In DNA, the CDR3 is TGTGCCAGCAAATTGGGACTCTTTGGCACAGATACGCAGTATTTT.

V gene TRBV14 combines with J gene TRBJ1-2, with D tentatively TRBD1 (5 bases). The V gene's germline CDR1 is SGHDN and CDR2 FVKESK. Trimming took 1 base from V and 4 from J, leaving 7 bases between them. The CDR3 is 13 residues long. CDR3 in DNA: TGTGCCAGCAGCCAAGTTCAGGGCTATGGCTACACCTTC. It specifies CASSQVQGYGYTF.

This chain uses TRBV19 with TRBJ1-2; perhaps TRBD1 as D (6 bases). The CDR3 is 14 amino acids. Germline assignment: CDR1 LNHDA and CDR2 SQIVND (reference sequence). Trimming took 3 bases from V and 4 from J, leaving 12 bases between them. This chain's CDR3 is CASSIVGQPYGYTF. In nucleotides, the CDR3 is TGTGCCAGTAGTATCGTCGGACAGCCCTATGGCTACACCTTC. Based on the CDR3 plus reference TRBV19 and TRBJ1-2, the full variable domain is DGGITQSPKYLFRKEGQNVTLSCEQNLNHDAMYWYRQDPGQGLRLIYYSQIVNDFQKGDIAEGYSVSREKKESFPLTVTSAQKNPTAFYLCASSIVGQPYGYTFGSGTRLTVV.

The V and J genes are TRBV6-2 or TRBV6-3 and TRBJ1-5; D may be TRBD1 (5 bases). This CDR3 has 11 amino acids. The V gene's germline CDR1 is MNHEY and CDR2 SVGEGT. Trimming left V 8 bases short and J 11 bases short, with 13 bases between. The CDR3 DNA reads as TGTGCCAGCCGTTCGGGGGGGTCCCAGCATTTT. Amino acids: CASRSGGSQHF.

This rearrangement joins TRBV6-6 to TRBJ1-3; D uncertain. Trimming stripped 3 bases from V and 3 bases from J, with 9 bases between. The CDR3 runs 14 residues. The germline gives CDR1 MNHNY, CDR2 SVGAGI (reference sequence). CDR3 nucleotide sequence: TGTGCCAGCAGTTATCGGGGTGGTGGAAACACCATATATTTT. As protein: CASSYRGGGNTIYF.

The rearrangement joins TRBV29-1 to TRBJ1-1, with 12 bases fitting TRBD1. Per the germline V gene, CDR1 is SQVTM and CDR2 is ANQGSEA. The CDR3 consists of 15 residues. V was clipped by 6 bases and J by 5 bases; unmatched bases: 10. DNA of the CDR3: TGCAGCGTGGCCGGGACAGGGGGCCGGGGGACTGAAGCTTTCTTT. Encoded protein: CSVAGTGGRGTEAFF.

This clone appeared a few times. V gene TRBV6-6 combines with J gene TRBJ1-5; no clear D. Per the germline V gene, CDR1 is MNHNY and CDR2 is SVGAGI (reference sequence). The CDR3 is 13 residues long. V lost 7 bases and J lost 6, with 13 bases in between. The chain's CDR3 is CASKRDWSQPQHF. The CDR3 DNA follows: TGTGCCAGCAAACGGGATTGGAGTCAGCCCCAGCATTTT.

The CDR3 loop is CASSEGEGGEKLFF. CDR3 nucleotides: TGTGCCAGCAGTGAGGGGGAGGGCGGTGAAAAACTGTTTTTT. The J gene is TRBJ1-4, the V gene TRBV25-1; tentatively, D is TRBD1 (5 bases). Germline V gene data show CDR1 as MGHDK and CDR2 as SYGVNS. The CDR3 is 14 residues long. The ends were cut back, 3 bases at V and 7 bases at J, with 12 bases in the middle.

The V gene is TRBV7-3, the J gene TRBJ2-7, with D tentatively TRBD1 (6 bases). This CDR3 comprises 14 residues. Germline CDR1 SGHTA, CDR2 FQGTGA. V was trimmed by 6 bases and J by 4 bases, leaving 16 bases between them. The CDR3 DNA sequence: TGTGCCAGCAGGGAAACAGGGATGGTATACGAGCAGTACTTC. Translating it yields CASRETGMVYEQYF.

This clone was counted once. The CDR3: CSVGGGPSFKQYF. CDR3 coding DNA: TGCAGCGTTGGAGGGGGACCGAGCTTTAAGCAGTACTTC. The chain employs TRBV29-1 and TRBJ2-7; D is possibly TRBD1 (6 bases). The CDR3 covers 13 residues. Germline CDR1 and CDR2: SQVTM and ANQGSEA. The V end was cut by 4 bases, the J end by 8 bases, with 18 bases between.

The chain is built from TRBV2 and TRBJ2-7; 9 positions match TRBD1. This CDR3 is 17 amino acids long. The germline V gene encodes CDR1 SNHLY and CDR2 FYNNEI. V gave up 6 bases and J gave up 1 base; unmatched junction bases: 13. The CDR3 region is CASRGSIGDRASYEQYF. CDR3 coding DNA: TGTGCCAGCAGGGGAAGTATAGGGGACAGGGCTTCCTACGAGCAGTACTTC.

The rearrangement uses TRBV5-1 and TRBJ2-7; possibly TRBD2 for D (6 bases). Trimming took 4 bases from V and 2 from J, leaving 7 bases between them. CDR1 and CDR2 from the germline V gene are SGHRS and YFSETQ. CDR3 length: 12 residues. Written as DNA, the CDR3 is TGCGCCAGCAGCGGCGGGACCTACGAGCAGTACTTC. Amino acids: CASSGGTYEQYF.

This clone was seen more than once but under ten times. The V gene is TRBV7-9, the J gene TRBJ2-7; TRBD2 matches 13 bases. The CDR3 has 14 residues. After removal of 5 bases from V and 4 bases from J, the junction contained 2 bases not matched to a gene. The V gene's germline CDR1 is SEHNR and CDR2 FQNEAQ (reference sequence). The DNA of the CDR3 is TGTGCCAGCAGCCGGACTAGCGGGGGATACGAGCAGTACTTC. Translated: CASSRTSGGYEQYF.

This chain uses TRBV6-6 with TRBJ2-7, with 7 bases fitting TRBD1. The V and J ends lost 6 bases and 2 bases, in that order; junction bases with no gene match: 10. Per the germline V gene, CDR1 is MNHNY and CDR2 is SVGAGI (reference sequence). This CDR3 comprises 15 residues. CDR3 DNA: TGTGCCAGCAGCTCGTCACAGGGGTTCGCCTACGAGCAGTACTTC. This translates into CASSSSQGFAYEQYF.

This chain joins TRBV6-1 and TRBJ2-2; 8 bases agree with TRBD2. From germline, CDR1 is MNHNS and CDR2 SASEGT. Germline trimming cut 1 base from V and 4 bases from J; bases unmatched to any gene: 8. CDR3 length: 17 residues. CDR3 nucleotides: TGTGCCAGCAGTGAAGTTATATTAGCGGGAACCACCGGGGAGCTGTTTTTT. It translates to CASSEVILAGTTGELFF.

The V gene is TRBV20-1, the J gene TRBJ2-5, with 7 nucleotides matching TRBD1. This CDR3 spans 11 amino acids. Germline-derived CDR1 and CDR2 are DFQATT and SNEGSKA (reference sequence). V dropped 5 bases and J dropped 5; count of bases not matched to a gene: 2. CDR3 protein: CSASTGETQYF. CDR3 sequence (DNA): TGCAGTGCTTCGACAGGGGAGACCCAGTACTTC.